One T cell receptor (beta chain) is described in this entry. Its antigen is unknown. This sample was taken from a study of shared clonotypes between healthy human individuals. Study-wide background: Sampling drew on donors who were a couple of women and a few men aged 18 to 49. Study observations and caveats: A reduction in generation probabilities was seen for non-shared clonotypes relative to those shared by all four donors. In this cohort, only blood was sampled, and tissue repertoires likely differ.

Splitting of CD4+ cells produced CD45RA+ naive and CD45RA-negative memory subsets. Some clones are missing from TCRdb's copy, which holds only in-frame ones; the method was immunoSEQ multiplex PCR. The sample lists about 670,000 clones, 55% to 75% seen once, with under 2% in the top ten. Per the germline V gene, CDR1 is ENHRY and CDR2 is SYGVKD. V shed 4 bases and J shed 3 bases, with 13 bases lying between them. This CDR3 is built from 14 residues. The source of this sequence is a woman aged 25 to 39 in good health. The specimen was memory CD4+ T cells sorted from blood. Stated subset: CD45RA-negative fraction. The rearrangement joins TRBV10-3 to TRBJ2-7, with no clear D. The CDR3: CAISVGGSHYEQYF. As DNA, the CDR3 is TGTGCCATCAGTGTTGGCGGTTCGCACTACGAGCAGTACTTC.